Only a few counts were recorded for the clone carrying this TCR beta chain. Its antigen remains unknown. TCRB transcripts that were expressed got sequenced, as all of the isolated RNA had been reverse transcribed. Some clones are missing from TCRdb's copy, which holds only in-frame ones; the method was immunoSEQ multiplex PCR. Among roughly 160,000 clones listed, 8% to 8.5% were seen once. The CDR3 has 15 residues. V lost 6 bases and J lost 0; bases outside the gene matches: 6. In germline, CDR1 is MGHRA, CDR2 YSYEKL. The sample belongs to a study of beta chain features in type 1 diabetes. The study's findings and limits: People with Type 1 diabetes carried modestly yet significantly shorter TCRB CDR3s in all four CD4+ subsets.

Sequencing input: central memory CD4+ T cells from blood. The chain employs TRBV4-1 and TRBJ1-2; 8 positions agree with TRBD1. The TCR sequence derives from a woman younger than 30 with type 1 diabetes. The CDR3 DNA is TGCGCCAGCAGTCGGACAGGGTTCACTAACTATGGCTACACCTTC. Translation: CASSRTGFTNYGYTF.